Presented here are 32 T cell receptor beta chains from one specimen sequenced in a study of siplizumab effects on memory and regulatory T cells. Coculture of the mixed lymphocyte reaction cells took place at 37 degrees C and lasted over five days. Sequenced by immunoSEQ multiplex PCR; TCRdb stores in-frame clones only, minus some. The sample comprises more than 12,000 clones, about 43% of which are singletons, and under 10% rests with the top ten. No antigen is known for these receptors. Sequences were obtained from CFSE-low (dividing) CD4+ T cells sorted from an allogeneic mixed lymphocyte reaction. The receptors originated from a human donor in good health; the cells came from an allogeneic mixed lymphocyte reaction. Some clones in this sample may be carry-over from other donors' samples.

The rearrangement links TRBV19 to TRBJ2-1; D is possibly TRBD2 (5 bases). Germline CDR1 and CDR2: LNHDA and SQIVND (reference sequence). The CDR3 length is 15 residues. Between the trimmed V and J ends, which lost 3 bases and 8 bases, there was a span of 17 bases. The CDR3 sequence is CASSISSGSIHEQFF. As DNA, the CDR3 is TGTGCCAGTAGTATTTCCAGCGGCAGTATCCATGAGCAGTTCTTC.

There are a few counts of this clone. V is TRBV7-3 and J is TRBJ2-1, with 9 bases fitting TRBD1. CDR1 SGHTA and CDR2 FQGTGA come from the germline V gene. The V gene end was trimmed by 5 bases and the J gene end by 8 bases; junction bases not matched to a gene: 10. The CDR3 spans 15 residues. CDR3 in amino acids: CASSKSGQGKDEQFF. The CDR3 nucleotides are TGTGCCAGCAGCAAGTCGGGACAGGGAAAGGATGAGCAGTTCTTC.

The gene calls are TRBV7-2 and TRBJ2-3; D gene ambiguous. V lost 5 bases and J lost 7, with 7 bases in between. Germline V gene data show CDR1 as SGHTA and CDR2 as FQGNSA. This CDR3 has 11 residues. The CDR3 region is CASSRRNTQYF. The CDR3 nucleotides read TGTGCCAGCAGCCGACGCAATACGCAGTATTTT. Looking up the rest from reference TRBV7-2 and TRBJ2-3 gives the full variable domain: GAGVSQSPSNKVTEKGKDVELRCDPISGHTALYWYRQSLGQGLEFLIYFQGNSAPDKSGLPSDRFSAERTGGSVSTLTIQRTQQEDSAVYLCASSRRNTQYFGPGTRLTVL.

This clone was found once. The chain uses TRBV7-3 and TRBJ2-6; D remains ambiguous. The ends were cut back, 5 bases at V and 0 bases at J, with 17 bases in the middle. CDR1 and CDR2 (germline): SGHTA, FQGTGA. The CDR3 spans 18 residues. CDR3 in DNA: TGTGCCAGCAGCCAAAACGGGTCTCCGGGCTCTGGGGCCAACGTCCTGACTTTC. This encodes CASSQNGSPGSGANVLTF.

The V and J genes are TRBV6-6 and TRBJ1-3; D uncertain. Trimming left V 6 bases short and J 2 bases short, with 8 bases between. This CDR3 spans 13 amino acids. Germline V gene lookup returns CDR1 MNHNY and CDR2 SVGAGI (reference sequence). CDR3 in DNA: TGTGCCAGCAGGCCAGGACCTGGAAACACCATATATTTT. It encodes CASRPGPGNTIYF.

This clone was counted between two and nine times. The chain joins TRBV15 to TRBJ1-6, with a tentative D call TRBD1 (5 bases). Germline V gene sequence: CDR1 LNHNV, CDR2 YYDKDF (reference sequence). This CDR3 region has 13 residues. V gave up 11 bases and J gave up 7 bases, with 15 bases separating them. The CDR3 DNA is TGTGCCTCCCAGAGGGGCAGAAATTCACCCCTCCACTTT. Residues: CASQRGRNSPLHF. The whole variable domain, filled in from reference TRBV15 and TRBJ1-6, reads DAMVIQNPRYQVTQFGKPVTLSCSQTLNHNVMYWYQQKSSQAPKLLFHYYDKDFNNEADTPDNFQSRRPNTSFCFLDIRSPGLGDTAMYLCASQRGRNSPLHFGNGTRLTVT.

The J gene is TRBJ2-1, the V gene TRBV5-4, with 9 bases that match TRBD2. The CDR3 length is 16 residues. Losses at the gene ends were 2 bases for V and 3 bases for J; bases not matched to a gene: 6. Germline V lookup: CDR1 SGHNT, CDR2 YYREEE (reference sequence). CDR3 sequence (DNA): TGTGCCAGCAGCTTTTCAGCGGGAGGCGGCTACAATGAGCAGTTCTTC. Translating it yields CASSFSAGGGYNEQFF.

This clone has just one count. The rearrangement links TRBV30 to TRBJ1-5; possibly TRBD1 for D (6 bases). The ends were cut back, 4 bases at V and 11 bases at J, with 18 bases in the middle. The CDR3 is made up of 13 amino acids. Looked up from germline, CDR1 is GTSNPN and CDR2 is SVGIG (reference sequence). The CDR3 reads CAWTNRTDPAQHF. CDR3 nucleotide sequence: TGTGCCTGGACCAACAGGACAGACCCAGCCCAGCATTTT. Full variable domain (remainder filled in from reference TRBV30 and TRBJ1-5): SQTIHQWPATLVQPVGSPLSLECTVEGTSNPNLYWYRQAAGRGLQLLFYSVGIGQISSEVPQNLSASRPQDRQFILSSKKLLLSDSGFYLCAWTNRTDPAQHFGDGTRLSIL.

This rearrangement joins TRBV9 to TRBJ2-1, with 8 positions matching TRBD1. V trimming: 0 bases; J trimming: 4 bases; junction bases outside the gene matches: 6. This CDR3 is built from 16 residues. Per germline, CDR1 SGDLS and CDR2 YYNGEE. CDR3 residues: CASSVEGTGRYNEQFF. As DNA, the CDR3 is TGTGCCAGCAGCGTAGAAGGGACAGGTCGATACAATGAGCAGTTCTTC.

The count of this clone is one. The CDR3 sequence is CASSLLIIAGGPFGEQFF. Here the CDR3 DNA reads TGTGCCAGCAGCCTATTAATAATAGCGGGAGGGCCCTTTGGTGAGCAGTTCTTC. V usage is TRBV7-9 and J usage is TRBJ2-1; TRBD2 matches 11 bases. CDR3 length: 18 residues. The V gene's germline CDR1 is SEHNR and CDR2 FQNEAQ (reference sequence). Trimming at V came to 5 bases and at J to 9 bases, leaving 18 bases not matched to a gene.

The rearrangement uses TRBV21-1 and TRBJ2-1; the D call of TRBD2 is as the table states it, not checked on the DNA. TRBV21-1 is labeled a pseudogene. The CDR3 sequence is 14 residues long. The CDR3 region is CASRSGTRDNEQFF. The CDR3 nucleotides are TGTGCCAGCAGAAGCGGGACTAGAGACAATGAGCAGTTCTTC.

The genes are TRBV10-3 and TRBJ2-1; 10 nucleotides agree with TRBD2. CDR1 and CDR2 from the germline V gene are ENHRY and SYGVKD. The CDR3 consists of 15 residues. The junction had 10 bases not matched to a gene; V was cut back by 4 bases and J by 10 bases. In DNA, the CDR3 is TGTGCCATCAGTGGGCTAGCGGGAGTGGTAGGGGAGCAGTTCTTC. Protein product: CAISGLAGVVGEQFF.

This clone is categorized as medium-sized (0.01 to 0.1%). For the CDR3, the DNA is TGTGCCAGCTCAGCGCGACAGGGGAGGGATGAGCAGTTCTTC. Residues: CASSARQGRDEQFF. J is TRBJ2-1 and V is TRBV18; D might be TRBD1 (8 bases). V was cut by 5 bases and J by 8 bases, with 16 bases left in between. The CDR3 runs 14 residues. The germline CDR1 and CDR2 sequences are KGHSH and LQKENI.

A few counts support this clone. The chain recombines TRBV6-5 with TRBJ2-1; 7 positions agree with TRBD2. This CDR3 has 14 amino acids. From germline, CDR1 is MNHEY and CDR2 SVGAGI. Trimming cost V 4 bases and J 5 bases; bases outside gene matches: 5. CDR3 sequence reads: CASSSPGLNNEQFF. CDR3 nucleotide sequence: TGTGCCAGCAGTTCTCCGGGACTAAACAATGAGCAGTTCTTC.

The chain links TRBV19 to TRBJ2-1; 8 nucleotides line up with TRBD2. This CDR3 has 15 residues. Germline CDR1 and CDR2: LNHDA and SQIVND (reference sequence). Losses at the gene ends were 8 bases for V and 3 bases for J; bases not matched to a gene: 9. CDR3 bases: TGTGCCAGTTCTATAGCGGGACCCAGCTACAATGAGCAGTTCTTC. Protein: CASSIAGPSYNEQFF.

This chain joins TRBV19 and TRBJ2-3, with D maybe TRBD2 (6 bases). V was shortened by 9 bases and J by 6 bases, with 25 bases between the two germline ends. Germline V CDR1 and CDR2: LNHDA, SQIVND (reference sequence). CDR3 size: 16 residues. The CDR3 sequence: CASIPRAGTSLDTQYF. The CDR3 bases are TGTGCCAGCATCCCAAGGGCGGGAACTAGTCTCGATACGCAGTATTTT.

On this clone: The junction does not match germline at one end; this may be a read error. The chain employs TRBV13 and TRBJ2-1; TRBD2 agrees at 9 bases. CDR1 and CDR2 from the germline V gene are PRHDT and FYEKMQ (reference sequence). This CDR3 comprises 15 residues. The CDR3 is CASSPSGRPYDEQFF. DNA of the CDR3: TGTGCCAGCAGCCCAAGCGGGAGGCCCTACGATGAGCAGTTCTTC.

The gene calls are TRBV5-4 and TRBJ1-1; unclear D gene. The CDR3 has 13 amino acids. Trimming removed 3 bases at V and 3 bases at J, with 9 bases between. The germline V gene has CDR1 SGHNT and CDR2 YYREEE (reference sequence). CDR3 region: CASSSYGYTEAFF. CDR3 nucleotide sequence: TGTGCCAGCAGCTCCTATGGGTACACTGAAGCTTTCTTT. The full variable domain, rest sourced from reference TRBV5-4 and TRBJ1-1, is ETGVTQSPTHLIKTRGQQVTLRCSSQSGHNTVSWYQQALGQGPQFIFQYYREEENGRGNFPPRFSGLQFPNYSSELNVNALELDDSALYLCASSSYGYTEAFFGQGTRLTVV.

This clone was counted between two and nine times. CDR3 in DNA: TGTGCCAGCTCACCAGTGACTACCCTTTACAATGAGCAGTTCTTC. Encoded protein: CASSPVTTLYNEQFF. The V call is TRBV18, the J call TRBJ2-1, with D possibly being TRBD2 (5 bases). The CDR3 runs to 15 residues. The germline V and J ends were trimmed by 2 bases and 4 bases, with 12 bases remaining between them. Germline loops: CDR1 KGHSH, CDR2 LQKENI. The whole variable domain, remainder taken from reference TRBV18 and TRBJ2-1, is NAGVMQNPRHLVRRRGQEARLRCSPMKGHSHVYWYRQLPEEGLKFMVYLQKENIIDESGMPKERFSAEFPKEGPSILRIQQVVRGDSAAYFCASSPVTTLYNEQFFGPGTRLTVL.

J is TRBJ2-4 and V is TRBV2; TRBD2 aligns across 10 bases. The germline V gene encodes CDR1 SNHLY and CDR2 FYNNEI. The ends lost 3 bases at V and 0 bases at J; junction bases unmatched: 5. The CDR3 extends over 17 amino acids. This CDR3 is CASSEASGSLAKNIQYF. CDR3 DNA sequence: TGTGCCAGCAGTGAGGCTAGCGGGAGTCTAGCCAAAAACATTCAGTACTTC. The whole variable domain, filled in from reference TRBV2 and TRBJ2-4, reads EPEVTQTPSHQVTQMGQEVILRCVPISNHLYFYWYRQILGQKVEFLVSFYNNEISEKSEIFDDQFSVERPDGSNFTLKIRSTKLEDSAMYFCASSEASGSLAKNIQYFGAGTRLSVL.

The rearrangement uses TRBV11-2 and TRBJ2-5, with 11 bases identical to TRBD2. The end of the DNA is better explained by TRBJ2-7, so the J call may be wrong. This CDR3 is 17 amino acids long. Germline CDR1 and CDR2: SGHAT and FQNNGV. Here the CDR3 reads CASSFGTSGHQFYEQYF. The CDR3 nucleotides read TGTGCCAGCAGCTTCGGGACTAGCGGCCATCAGTTCTACGAGCAGTACTTC.

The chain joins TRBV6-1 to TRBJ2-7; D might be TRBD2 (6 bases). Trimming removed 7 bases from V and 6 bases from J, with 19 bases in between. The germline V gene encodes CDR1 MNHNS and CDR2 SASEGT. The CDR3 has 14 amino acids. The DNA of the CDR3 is TGTGCCAGCACCTCCGGGACTGTTTTTTTCGAGCAGTACTTC. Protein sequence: CASTSGTVFFEQYF.

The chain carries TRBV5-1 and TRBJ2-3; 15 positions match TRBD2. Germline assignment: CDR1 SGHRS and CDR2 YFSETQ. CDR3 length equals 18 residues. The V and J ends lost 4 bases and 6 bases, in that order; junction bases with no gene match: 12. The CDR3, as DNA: TGCGCCAGCAGCGAGGGATCCGGGACTAGCGGGGGGCGGGATACGCAGTATTTT. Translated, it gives CASSEGSGTSGGRDTQYF.

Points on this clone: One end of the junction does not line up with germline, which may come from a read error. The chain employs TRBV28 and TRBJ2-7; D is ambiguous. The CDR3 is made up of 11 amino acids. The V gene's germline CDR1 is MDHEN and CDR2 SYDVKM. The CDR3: CATSFYYEQYF. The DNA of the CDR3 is TGTGCCACCAGTTTCTATTACGAGCAGTACTTC.

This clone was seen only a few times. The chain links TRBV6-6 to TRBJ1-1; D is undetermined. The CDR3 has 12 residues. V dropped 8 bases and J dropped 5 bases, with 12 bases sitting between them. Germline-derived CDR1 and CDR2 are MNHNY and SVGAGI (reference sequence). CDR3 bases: TGTGCCAGCGAGAGGACTGAAACTGAAGCTTTCTTT. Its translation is CASERTETEAFF.

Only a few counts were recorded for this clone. CDR3 sequence (DNA): TGTGCCAGTAGTATGGGGGGCGGGAGTTTGGTGGGAGAGACCCAGTACTTC. This codes for CASSMGGGSLVGETQYF. This chain links TRBV19 with TRBJ2-5; weak D call: TRBD2 (7 bases). CDR3 length equals 17 residues. Germline CDR1 is LNHDA and CDR2 is SQIVND (reference sequence). V was cut by 3 bases and J by 4 bases, with 21 bases left in between.

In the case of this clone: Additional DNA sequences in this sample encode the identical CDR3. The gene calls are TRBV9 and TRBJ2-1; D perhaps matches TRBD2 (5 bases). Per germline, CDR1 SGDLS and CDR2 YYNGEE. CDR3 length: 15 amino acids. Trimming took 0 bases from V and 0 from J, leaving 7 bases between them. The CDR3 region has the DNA TGTGCCAGCAGCGTAGGCGACTACTCCTACAATGAGCAGTTCTTC. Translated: CASSVGDYSYNEQFF.

The CDR3 is CASSSLALVQFF. The CDR3 coding sequence is TGTGCCAGCAGTTCACTAGCGTTGGTGCAGTTCTTC. The chain couples TRBV6-1 to TRBJ2-1; the match to TRBD2 covers 7 bases. The junction had 7 bases not matched to a gene; V was cut back by 5 bases and J by 12 bases. Germline-derived CDR1 and CDR2 are MNHNS and SASEGT. The CDR3 sequence is 12 residues long.

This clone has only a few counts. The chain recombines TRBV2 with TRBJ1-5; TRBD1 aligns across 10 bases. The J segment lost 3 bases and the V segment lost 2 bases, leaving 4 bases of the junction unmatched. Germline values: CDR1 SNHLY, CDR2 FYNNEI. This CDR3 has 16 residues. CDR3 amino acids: CASSETGQGPNQPQHF. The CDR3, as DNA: TGTGCCAGCAGTGAAACGGGACAGGGGCCCAATCAGCCCCAGCATTTT.

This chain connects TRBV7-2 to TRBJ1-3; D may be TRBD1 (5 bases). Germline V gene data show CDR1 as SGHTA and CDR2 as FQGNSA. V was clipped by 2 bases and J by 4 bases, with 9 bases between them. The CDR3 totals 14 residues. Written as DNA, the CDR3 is TGTGCCAGCAGCTTAACAGGTCCCGGAAACACCATATATTTT. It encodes CASSLTGPGNTIYF.

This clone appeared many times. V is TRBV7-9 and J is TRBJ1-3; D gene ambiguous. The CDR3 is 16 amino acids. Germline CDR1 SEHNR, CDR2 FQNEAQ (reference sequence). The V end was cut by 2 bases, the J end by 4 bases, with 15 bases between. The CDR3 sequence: CASSLPVQSLGNTIYF. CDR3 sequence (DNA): TGTGCCAGCAGCTTACCGGTACAGAGTTTAGGAAACACCATATATTTT.

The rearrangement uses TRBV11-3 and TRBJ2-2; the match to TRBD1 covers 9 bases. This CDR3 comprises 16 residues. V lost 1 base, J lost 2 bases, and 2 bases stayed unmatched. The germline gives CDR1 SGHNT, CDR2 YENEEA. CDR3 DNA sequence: TGTGCCAGCAGCTTAGGGGGACAGGGTAACACCGGGGAGCTGTTTTTT. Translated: CASSLGGQGNTGELFF.